Listed below are T cell receptor beta chains from one sample, sequenced in a study of blood T cell repertoires in COVID-19. Clones were sequenced by immunoSEQ multiplex PCR, and TCRdb holds only the in-frame ones, with some missing. The top ten clones hold roughly 2.1% of a sample with under 300,000 clones, approximately 91% of them seen once. Sequencing was carried out using PBMCs or T cells enriched from blood (not recorded which). These TCRs come from a woman aged 40 to 49 with acute COVID-19. CDR3s include the opening cysteine and the closing phenylalanine or tryptophan.

V	CDR3
TRBV2	CASSEGAQGARTEAFF
TRBV4-3	CASSQSGRADEQFF
TRBV28	CASSGQGLFYGYTF
TRBV19	CASSTPGLAGGADTQYF
TRBV6-5	CASGSQNHSPLHF
TRBV4-2	CASSQDLRQPQHF
TRBV28	CASSSHPGRGRNQPQHF
TRBV15	CATSRALLASDYNEQFF
TRBV5-1	CASSLGQRNEKLFF
TRBV30	CAWSVNLLARGETQYF
TRBV19	CASTTGRPGNYGYTF
TRBV5-1	CASSTGQANTEAFF
TRBV7-9	CASSPTGRNSPLHF
TRBV6-5	CASSYSGGGETQYF
TRBV4-1	CASSQDRVYEKLFF
TRBV6-5	CASSYSGQGGYEQYF
TRBV2	CASSPGQGPNSPLHF
TRBV7-6	CASSREGGQNNQPQHF
TRBV18	CASSTDTEAFF
TRBV11-2	CASSSSGRGETQYF
TRBV6-5	CASSLASGAYEQYF
TRBV6-6	CASSRTGGLEQFF